Below, 23 T cell receptor beta chains from the same sample are listed, as sequenced in a study of cytomegalovirus exposure and HLA in healthy donors. The PCR had 60 Vbeta and 13 Jbeta primers. Profiled with immunoSEQ multiplex PCR; TCRdb holds only in-frame clones, not every one. The data hold around 150,000 clones, with about 72% observed a single time. Sequencing input: PBMCs. The receptors here all came from a man aged 40-49 years in good health and CMV-seronegative.

The rearrangement uses TRBV19 and TRBJ1-5; 7 bases fit TRBD1. V was clipped by 0 bases and J by 1 base; unmatched bases: 3. Germline CDR1 is LNHDA and CDR2 is SQIVND (reference sequence). The CDR3 consists of 16 residues. The chain's CDR3 is CASSIEGQRSNQPQHF. CDR3 bases: TGTGCCAGTAGTATAGAGGGACAGAGAAGCAATCAGCCCCAGCATTTT.

The chain employs TRBV28 and TRBJ2-7; 8 bases agree with TRBD1. Per the germline V gene, CDR1 is MDHEN and CDR2 is SYDVKM. Germline trimming cut 6 bases from V and 4 bases from J; bases unmatched to any gene: 2. The CDR3 runs to 12 residues. CDR3 nucleotides: TGTGCCAGCAGAGACAGGGGTTACGAGCAGTACTTC. This codes for CASRDRGYEQYF.

The gene calls are TRBV6-5 and TRBJ2-1; 10 nucleotides align to TRBD2. V lost 2 bases, J lost 3 bases, and 4 bases stayed unmatched. Germline CDR1 is MNHEY and CDR2 is SVGAGI. The CDR3 is 16 amino acids. Written as DNA, the CDR3 is TGTGCCAGCAGTTACGTCGGGACTAGCGTCTACAATGAGCAGTTCTTC. As protein: CASSYVGTSVYNEQFF.

This clone was seen a single time. The J gene is TRBJ1-2, the V gene TRBV19, with 7 bases identical to TRBD1. Germline values: CDR1 LNHDA, CDR2 SQIVND (reference sequence). Unmatched junction bases numbered 4, after V lost 3 bases and J lost 0 bases. This CDR3 has 15 residues. Here the CDR3 DNA reads TGTGCCAGTAGTATGTTAGGGACAGCTAACTATGGCTACACCTTC. Translated, it gives CASSMLGTANYGYTF.

The chain carries TRBV29-1 and TRBJ2-3, with TRBD1 matching over 8 bases. The CDR3 contains 14 residues. After removal of 2 bases from V and 4 bases from J, the junction contained 5 bases not matched to a gene. Looked up from germline, CDR1 is SQVTM and CDR2 is ANQGSEA. In DNA, the CDR3 is TGCAGCGTTGAAAGGACAGGGATCGCAGATACGCAGTATTTT. This translates into CSVERTGIADTQYF.

The V call is TRBV5-1, the J call TRBJ1-6; a weak D match, TRBD1 (6 bases). V was shortened by 4 bases and J by 7 bases, with 9 bases between the two germline ends. CDR1 SGHRS and CDR2 YFSETQ come from the germline V gene. The CDR3 is 13 amino acids. CDR3 DNA: TGCGCCAGCAGCGCAGGGGACAATTCACCCCTCCACTTT. Protein: CASSAGDNSPLHF. The complete variable domain, with remaining parts taken from reference TRBV5-1 and TRBJ1-6, reads KAGVTQTPRYLIKTRGQQVTLSCSPISGHRSVSWYQQTPGQGLQFLFEYFSETQRNKGNFPGRFSGRQFSNSRSEMNVSTLELGDSALYLCASSAGDNSPLHFGNGTRLTVT.

The chain carries TRBV5-1 and TRBJ2-2; 12 bases are shared with TRBD1. Germline lookup yields CDR1 SGHRS and CDR2 YFSETQ. V dropped 2 bases and J dropped 5; count of bases not matched to a gene: 7. The CDR3 length is 17 residues. The CDR3 sequence: CASSFRDRGPGTGELFF. CDR3 DNA sequence: TGCGCCAGCAGCTTCCGGGACAGGGGGCCGGGGACCGGGGAGCTGTTTTTT.

V gene TRBV6-6 combines with J gene TRBJ2-5; 7 bases match TRBD1. This CDR3 spans 15 amino acids. Trimming at V came to 2 bases and at J to 2 bases, leaving 5 bases not matched to a gene. Per the germline V gene, CDR1 is MNHNY and CDR2 is SVGAGI (reference sequence). This chain's CDR3 is CASSYPGQVQETQYF. The DNA for the CDR3 is TGTGCCAGCAGTTACCCCGGACAGGTACAAGAGACCCAGTACTTC.

This chain links TRBV27 with TRBJ2-2, with TRBD2 matching over 8 bases. CDR3 length: 15 amino acids. The V segment lost 1 base and the J segment 6 bases; nucleotides outside the gene matches: 4. Germline V lookup: CDR1 MNHEY, CDR2 SMNVEV (reference sequence). The CDR3 sequence is CASSLYREGPGELFF. The CDR3 DNA reads as TGTGCCAGCAGTTTATACCGGGAGGGCCCCGGGGAGCTGTTTTTT.

The chain recombines TRBV4-2 with TRBJ2-3; 7 bases map to TRBD1. The CDR3 covers 15 residues. The trim removed 0 bases at V and 4 bases at J, leaving 4 bases unmatched. Germline V lookup: CDR1 LGHNA, CDR2 YNFKEQ. The CDR3 DNA reads TGTGCCAGCAGCCAAGAGGGCAGGGGGTCAGATACGCAGTATTTT. Protein: CASSQEGRGSDTQYF.

This clone was detected a few times. This chain joins TRBV6-5 and TRBJ2-7; 9 bases agree with TRBD2. The CDR3 contains 14 residues. V trimming: 0 bases; J trimming: 5 bases; junction bases outside the gene matches: 2. The germline V gene has CDR1 MNHEY and CDR2 SVGAGI. The CDR3 coding sequence is TGTGCCAGCAGTTACTCGCGGGGGGGGGACGAGCAGTACTTC. Its translation is CASSYSRGGDEQYF.

This clone showed up just a few times. V and J are TRBV20-1 and TRBJ2-1, with unresolved D. CDR3 size: 11 residues. Trimming took 2 bases from V and 5 from J, leaving 4 bases between them. CDR1 DFQATT and CDR2 SNEGSKA come from the germline V gene (reference sequence). The CDR3 here is CSARSDNEQFF. CDR3 nucleotides: TGCAGTGCTAGATCCGACAATGAGCAGTTCTTC.

This rearrangement joins TRBV7-9 to TRBJ2-1; 8 bases are a match to TRBD2. Germline assignment: CDR1 SEHNR and CDR2 FQNEAQ (reference sequence). V shed 5 bases, J shed 0 bases, and the junction held 6 bases outside the gene matches. There are 16 residues in the CDR3. In DNA form, the CDR3 reads TGTGCCAGCAGCCCCACGGGGGGGATCTCCTACAATGAGCAGTTCTTC. The encoded protein is CASSPTGGISYNEQFF.

This chain joins TRBV6-5 and TRBJ2-1, with 10 bases that match TRBD2. This CDR3 is 15 amino acids long. Trimming at V came to 6 bases and at J to 4 bases, leaving 6 bases not matched to a gene. Germline CDR1 reads MNHEY; CDR2 reads SVGAGI. The CDR3 here is CASSCGLAEYNEQFF. The CDR3 bases are TGTGCCAGCAGCTGTGGACTAGCGGAGTACAATGAGCAGTTCTTC.

The rearrangement uses TRBV18 and TRBJ1-1, with 8 bases matching TRBD1. Trimming removed 3 bases from V and 1 base from J; junction bases left unmatched: 13. Germline loops: CDR1 KGHSH, CDR2 LQKENI. This CDR3 has 18 amino acids. The CDR3 sequence is CASSPPGAGGFGNTEAFF. The CDR3 DNA reads TGTGCCAGCTCACCTCCGGGCGCAGGGGGCTTCGGGAACACTGAAGCTTTCTTT.

The chain is built from TRBV5-6 and TRBJ2-5, with D possibly TRBD1 on 5 matching bases. V was pared by 0 bases and J by 1 base, with 16 bases between. Germline assignment: CDR1 SGHDT and CDR2 YYEEEE. The CDR3 sequence is 17 residues long. CDR3 sequence reads: CASSLVQGIPLQETQYF. The CDR3 nucleotides read TGTGCCAGCAGCTTGGTCCAGGGAATTCCGCTCCAAGAGACCCAGTACTTC.

V and J are TRBV9 and TRBJ2-3; a possible D gene is TRBD2 (5 bases). The CDR3 has 17 residues. Trimming left V 4 bases short and J 0 bases short, with 18 bases between. Germline V CDR1 and CDR2: SGDLS, YYNGEE. CDR3 nucleotides: TGTGCCAGCAGCCCCCGAGCCGGACTTTCTAGCACAGATACGCAGTATTTT. Amino acid sequence: CASSPRAGLSSTDTQYF.

In DNA form, the CDR3 reads TGCGCCAGCAGCTATGGGACAGGGGAGGCAACTAATGAAAAACTGTTTTTT. Translation: CASSYGTGEATNEKLFF. This chain links TRBV5-1 with TRBJ1-4; 10 bases are a match to TRBD1. Per the germline V gene, CDR1 is SGHRS and CDR2 is YFSETQ. V lost 3 bases and J lost 0; bases outside the gene matches: 5. The CDR3 runs 17 residues.

There are a few counts of this clone. The chain links TRBV7-2 to TRBJ2-5; 9 bases are shared with TRBD2. CDR3 length equals 15 residues. CDR1 and CDR2 from the germline V gene are SGHTA and FQGNSA. V dropped 2 bases and J dropped 5; count of bases not matched to a gene: 6. The CDR3 nucleotides are TGTGCCAGCAGCTTAATGCGGGGGGGCGGGGAGACCCAGTACTTC. Encoded protein: CASSLMRGGGETQYF.

The chain is built from TRBV5-8 and TRBJ2-7; 10 bases fit TRBD1. V lost 2 bases to trimming and J lost 5 bases; unmatched junction nucleotides: 16. From germline, CDR1 is SGHTS and CDR2 YDEGEE. This CDR3 is built from 18 residues. CDR3 amino acids: CASSFMGGTGQGFHEQYF. The CDR3 bases are TGTGCCAGCAGCTTTATGGGGGGAACGGGACAGGGGTTCCACGAGCAGTACTTC.

This chain connects TRBV4-1 to TRBJ2-7, with TRBD2 matching 7 bases. V shed 1 base and J 3 bases; nucleotides not matched to a gene: 3. Germline V lookup: CDR1 MGHRA, CDR2 YSYEKL. This CDR3 contains 14 residues. The CDR3, as DNA: TGCGCCAGCAGCCAAGCGGGGAGGGACTACGAGCAGTACTTC. Its protein is CASSQAGRDYEQYF.

This chain links TRBV18 with TRBJ2-5; the D gene is possibly TRBD1 (5 bases). The CDR3 has 13 amino acids. V lost 5 bases and J 5 bases, leaving 12 bases between the germline ends. Germline CDR1 reads KGHSH; CDR2 reads LQKENI. CDR3 in amino acids: CASSAAGLETQYF. CDR3 DNA: TGTGCCAGCTCAGCGGCAGGGCTGGAGACCCAGTACTTC.

The chain uses TRBV6-5 and TRBJ2-2, with D unclear. The CDR3 is made up of 12 amino acids. CDR1 and CDR2 from the germline V gene are MNHEY and SVGAGI. Trimming stripped 2 bases from V and 6 bases from J, with 4 bases between. Written as DNA, the CDR3 is TGTGCCAGCAGTTACGGGCCCGGGGAGCTGTTTTTT. It codes for CASSYGPGELFF.